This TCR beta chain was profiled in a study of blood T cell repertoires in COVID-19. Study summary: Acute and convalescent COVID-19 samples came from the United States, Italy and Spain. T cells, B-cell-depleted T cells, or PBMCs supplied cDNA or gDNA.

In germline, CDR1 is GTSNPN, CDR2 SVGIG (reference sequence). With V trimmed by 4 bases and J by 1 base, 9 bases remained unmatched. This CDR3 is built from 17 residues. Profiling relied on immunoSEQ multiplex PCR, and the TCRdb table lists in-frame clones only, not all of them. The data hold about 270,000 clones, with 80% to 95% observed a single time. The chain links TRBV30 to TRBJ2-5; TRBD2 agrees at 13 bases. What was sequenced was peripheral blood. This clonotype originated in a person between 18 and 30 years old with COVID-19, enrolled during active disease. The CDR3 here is CAWKGLLAGGCQETQYF. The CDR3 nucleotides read TGTGCCTGGAAGGGGTTACTAGCGGGAGGGTGCCAAGAGACCCAGTACTTC.